The following is a T cell receptor (beta chain) sequence with its context. Its antigen is not known. This sample is drawn from a study of T cell responses to AZD1222 COVID-19 vaccine. The study, taken as a whole, reports: The peak T cell response came first, and repertoires were sampled only after it.

Generated by immunoSEQ multiplex PCR, the TCRdb table keeps only in-frame clones and is missing some. The sample consists of roughly 99,000 clones, 75% to 95% of them appearing once. This CDR3 is 15 amino acids long. This TCR derives from an adult who received the AZD1222 COVID-19 vaccine. This material consisted of peripheral blood, taken 28 days after the second AZD1222 dose. The V call is TRBV21-1, the J call TRBJ1-5. TRBV21-1 is recorded as a pseudogene. CDR3 sequence: CASSKEWGRDQPQHF. The CDR3 bases are TGTGCCAGCAGCAAAGAGTGGGGGAGGGATCAGCCCCAGCATTTT.